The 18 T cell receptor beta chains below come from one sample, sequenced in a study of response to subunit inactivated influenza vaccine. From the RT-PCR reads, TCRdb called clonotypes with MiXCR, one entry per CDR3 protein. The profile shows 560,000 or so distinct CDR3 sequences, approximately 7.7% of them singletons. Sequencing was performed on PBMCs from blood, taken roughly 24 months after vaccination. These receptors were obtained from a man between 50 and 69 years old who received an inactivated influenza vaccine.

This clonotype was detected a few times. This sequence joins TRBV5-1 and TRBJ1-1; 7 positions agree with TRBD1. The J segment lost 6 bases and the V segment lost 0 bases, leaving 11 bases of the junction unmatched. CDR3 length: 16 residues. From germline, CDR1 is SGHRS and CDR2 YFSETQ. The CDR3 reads CASSLAGRGQAPEAFF. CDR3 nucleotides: TGCGCCAGCAGCTTGGCCGGGAGGGGGCAGGCCCCTGAAGCTTTCTTT.

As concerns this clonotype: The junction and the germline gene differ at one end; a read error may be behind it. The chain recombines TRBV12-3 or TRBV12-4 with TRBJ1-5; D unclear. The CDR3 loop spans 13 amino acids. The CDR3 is CASTLRERGPQHF. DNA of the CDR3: TGTGCTAGCACCCTAAGGGAGAGAGGGCCCCAGCATTTT.

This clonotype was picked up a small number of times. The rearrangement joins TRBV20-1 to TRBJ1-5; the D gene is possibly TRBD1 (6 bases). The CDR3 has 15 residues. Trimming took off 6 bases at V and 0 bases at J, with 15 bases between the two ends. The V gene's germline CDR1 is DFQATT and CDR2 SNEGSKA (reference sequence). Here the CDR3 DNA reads TGCAGTGCGAGGACAGAGAAGTATAGCAATCAGCCCCAGCATTTT. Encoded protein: CSARTEKYSNQPQHF.

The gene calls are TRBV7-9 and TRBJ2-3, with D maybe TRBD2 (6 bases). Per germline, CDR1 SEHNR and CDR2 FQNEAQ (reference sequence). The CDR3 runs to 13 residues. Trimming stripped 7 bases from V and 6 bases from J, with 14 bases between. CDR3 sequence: CASIPRRGDTQYF. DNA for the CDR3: TGTGCCAGCATACCCCGACGGGGGGATACGCAGTATTTT.

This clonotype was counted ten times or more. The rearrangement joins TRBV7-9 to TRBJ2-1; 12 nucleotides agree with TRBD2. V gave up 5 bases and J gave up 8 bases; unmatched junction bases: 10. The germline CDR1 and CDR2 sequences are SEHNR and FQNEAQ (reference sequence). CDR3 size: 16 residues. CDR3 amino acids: CASSPPSGRAEDEQFF. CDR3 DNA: TGTGCCAGCAGCCCCCCTAGCGGGAGGGCCGAGGATGAGCAGTTCTTC.

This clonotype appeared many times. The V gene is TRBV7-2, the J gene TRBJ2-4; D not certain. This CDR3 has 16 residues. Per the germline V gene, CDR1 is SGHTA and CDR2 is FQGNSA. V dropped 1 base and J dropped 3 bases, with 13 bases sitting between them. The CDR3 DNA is TGTGCCAGCAGCTTAGGTTGGGGTCGAAGCAAAAACATTCAGTACTTC. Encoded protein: CASSLGWGRSKNIQYF.

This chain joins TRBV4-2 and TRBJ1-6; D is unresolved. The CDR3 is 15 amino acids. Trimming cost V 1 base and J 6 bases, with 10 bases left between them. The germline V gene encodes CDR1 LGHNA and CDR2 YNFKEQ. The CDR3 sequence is CASSQGAEINSPLHF. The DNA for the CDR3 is TGTGCCAGCAGCCAAGGGGCAGAGATTAATTCACCCCTCCACTTT.

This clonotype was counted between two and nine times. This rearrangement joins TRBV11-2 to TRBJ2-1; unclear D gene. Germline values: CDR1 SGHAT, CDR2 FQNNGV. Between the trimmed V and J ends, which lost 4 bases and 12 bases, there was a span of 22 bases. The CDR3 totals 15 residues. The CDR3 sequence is CASSSIGRKIFGQFF. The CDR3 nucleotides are TGTGCCAGCAGCTCAATAGGCAGGAAAATATTCGGGCAGTTCTTC.

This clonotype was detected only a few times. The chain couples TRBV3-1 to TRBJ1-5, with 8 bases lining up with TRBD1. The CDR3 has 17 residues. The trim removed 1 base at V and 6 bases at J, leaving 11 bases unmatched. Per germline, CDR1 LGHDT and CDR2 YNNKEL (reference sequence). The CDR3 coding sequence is TGTGCCAGCAGCCAAGTTCCTTTTGGCACAGGGGGTCAGCCCCAGCATTTT. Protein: CASSQVPFGTGGQPQHF.

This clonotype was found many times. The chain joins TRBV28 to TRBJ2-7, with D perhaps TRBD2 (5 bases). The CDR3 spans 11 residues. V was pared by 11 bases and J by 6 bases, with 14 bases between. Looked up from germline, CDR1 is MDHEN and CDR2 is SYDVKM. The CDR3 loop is CACSRAGEQYF. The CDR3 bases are TGTGCCTGCTCGAGGGCGGGCGAGCAGTACTTC.

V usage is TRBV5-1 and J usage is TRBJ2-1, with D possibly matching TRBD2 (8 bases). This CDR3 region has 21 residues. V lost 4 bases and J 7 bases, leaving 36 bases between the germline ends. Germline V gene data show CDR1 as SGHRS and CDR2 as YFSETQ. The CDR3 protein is CASSTGWTGLRTGGLRNEQFF. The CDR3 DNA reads TGCGCCAGCAGCACAGGGTGGACAGGCCTTAGGACGGGAGGGTTGCGGAATGAGCAGTTCTTC.

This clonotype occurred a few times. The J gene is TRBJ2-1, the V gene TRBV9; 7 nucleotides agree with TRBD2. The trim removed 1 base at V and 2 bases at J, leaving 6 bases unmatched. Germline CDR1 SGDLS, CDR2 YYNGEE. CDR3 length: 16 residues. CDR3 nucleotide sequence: TGTGCCAGCAGCGTACAGGCCGGGACTACCTACAATGAGCAGTTCTTC. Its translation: CASSVQAGTTYNEQFF.

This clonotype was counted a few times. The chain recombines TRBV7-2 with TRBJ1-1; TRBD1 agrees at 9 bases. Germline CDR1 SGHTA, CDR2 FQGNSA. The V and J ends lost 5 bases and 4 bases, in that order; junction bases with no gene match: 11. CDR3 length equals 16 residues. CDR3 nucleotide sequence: TGTGCCAGCAGCGCCGGGACAGGGCTAGGTACCACTGAAGCTTTCTTT. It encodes CASSAGTGLGTTEAFF.

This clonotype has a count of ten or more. DNA of the CDR3: TGCAGTGCTAGAGGACAGGGGAATGAAAAACTGTTTTTT. This codes for CSARGQGNEKLFF. J is TRBJ1-4 and V is TRBV20-1; TRBD1 matches at 8 bases. Germline CDR1 DFQATT, CDR2 SNEGSKA (reference sequence). V lost 1 base and J lost 5; bases outside the gene matches: 0. This CDR3 spans 13 amino acids.

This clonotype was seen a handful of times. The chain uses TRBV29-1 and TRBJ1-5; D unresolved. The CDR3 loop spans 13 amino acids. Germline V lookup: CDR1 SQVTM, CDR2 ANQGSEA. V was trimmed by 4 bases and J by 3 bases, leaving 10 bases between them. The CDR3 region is CSVGQEINQPQHF. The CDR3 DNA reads TGCAGCGTTGGCCAGGAGATCAATCAGCCCCAGCATTTT.

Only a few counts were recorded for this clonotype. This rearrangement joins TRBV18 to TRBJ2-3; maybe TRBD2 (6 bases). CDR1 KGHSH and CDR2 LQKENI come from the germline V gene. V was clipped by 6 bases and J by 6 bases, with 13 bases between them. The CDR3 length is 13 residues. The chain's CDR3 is CASSARGQDTQYF. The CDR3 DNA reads TGTGCCAGCTCCGCGCGGGGCCAGGATACGCAGTATTTT.

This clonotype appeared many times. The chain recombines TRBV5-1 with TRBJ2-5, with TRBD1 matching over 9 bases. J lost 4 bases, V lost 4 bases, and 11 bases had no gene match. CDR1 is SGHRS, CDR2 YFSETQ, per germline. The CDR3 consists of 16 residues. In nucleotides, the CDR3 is TGCGCCAGCAGCCTCGGGACAGGGAACTGGGGAGAGACCCAGTACTTC. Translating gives CASSLGTGNWGETQYF.

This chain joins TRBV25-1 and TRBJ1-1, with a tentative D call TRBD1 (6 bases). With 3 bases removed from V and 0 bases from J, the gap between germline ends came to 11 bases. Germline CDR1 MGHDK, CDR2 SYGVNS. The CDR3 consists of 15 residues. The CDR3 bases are TGTGCCAGCAGTGATCTGGCAGGGGTGAACACTGAAGCTTTCTTT. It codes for CASSDLAGVNTEAFF. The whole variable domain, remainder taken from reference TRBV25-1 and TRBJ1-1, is EADIYQTPRYLVIGTGKKITLECSQTMGHDKMYWYQQDPGMELHLIHYSYGVNSTEKGDLSSESTVSRIRTEHFPLTLESARPSHTSQYLCASSDLAGVNTEAFFGQGTRLTVV.